These 8 T cell receptor beta chains came from one sample sequenced in a study of blood T cell repertoires in COVID-19. Method: immunoSEQ multiplex PCR; TCRdb's copy keeps in-frame clones and lacks some. Among hundreds of thousands of clones listed, approximately 91% were seen once. Sequenced input: peripheral blood. These receptors were obtained from a woman between 50 and 59 years old with COVID-19, enrolled during active disease.

V and J are TRBV14 and TRBJ2-1; 8 nucleotides agree with TRBD1. The CDR3 extends over 19 amino acids. Germline assignment: CDR1 SGHDN and CDR2 FVKESK. The V gene end was trimmed by 1 base and the J gene end by 4 bases; junction bases not matched to a gene: 15. CDR3 in DNA: TGTGCCAGCAGCCAAGGAACTAGGACAGGGATTCTCCATTACAATGAGCAGTTCTTC. This codes for CASSQGTRTGILHYNEQFF. Based on the CDR3 plus reference TRBV14 and TRBJ2-1, the full variable domain is EAGVTQFPSHSVIEKGQTVTLRCDPISGHDNLYWYRRVMGKEIKFLLHFVKESKQDESGMPNNRFLAERTGGTYSTLKVQPAELEDSGVYFCASSQGTRTGILHYNEQFFGPGTRLTVL.

This chain connects TRBV5-6 to TRBJ1-1; D is unclear. Looked up from germline, CDR1 is SGHDT and CDR2 is YYEEEE. The CDR3 extends over 13 amino acids. Trimming shortened V by 4 bases and J by 1 base, and 8 bases separated the two germline ends. The CDR3 coding sequence is TGTGCCAGCAGCCACAGACAGAACACTGAAGCTTTCTTT. Translation: CASSHRQNTEAFF. The full variable domain, rest sourced from reference TRBV5-6 and TRBJ1-1, is DAGVTQSPTHLIKTRGQQVTLRCSPKSGHDTVSWYQQALGQGPQFIFQYYEEEERQRGNFPDRFSGHQFPNYSSELNVNALLLGDSALYLCASSHRQNTEAFFGQGTRLTVV.

V is TRBV27 and J is TRBJ1-2, with a weak D call TRBD1 (5 bases). Germline loops: CDR1 MNHEY, CDR2 SMNVEV (reference sequence). V lost 3 bases, J lost 6 bases, and 17 bases lay in between. CDR3 length: 15 residues. The CDR3 bases are TGTGCCAGCAGTTTCCCTCGACAGATACTACATGGCTACACCTTC. As protein: CASSFPRQILHGYTF.

The rearrangement joins TRBV5-1 to TRBJ1-1; D may be TRBD1 (6 bases). The CDR3 covers 14 residues. V shed 2 bases and J shed 4 bases, with 12 bases lying between them. The germline gives CDR1 SGHRS, CDR2 YFSETQ. The CDR3 DNA follows: TGCGCCAGCAGCTTCGGGCGAGGGGGCACTGAAGCTTTCTTT. Its protein is CASSFGRGGTEAFF.

The chain joins TRBV6-5 to TRBJ1-1, with D perhaps TRBD1 (6 bases). Germline-derived CDR1 and CDR2 are MNHEY and SVGAGI. V lost 6 bases and J 4 bases, leaving 15 bases between the germline ends. The CDR3 loop spans 14 amino acids. For the CDR3, the DNA is TGTGCCAGCAGCTACAGGGTCAGGGTCACTGAAGCTTTCTTT. It codes for CASSYRVRVTEAFF.

The rearrangement uses TRBV5-4 and TRBJ2-1; D perhaps matches TRBD2 (6 bases). Germline CDR1 is SGHNT and CDR2 is YYREEE (reference sequence). This CDR3 is 16 amino acids long. V was clipped by 0 bases and J by 0 bases, with 10 bases between them. CDR3 nucleotide sequence: TGTGCCAGCAGCTTGGCCGGAGGGAGCTCCTACAATGAGCAGTTCTTC. As protein: CASSLAGGSSYNEQFF.

The V and J genes are TRBV6-5 and TRBJ1-2; 8 nucleotides match TRBD1. CDR3 length: 15 residues. Germline V gene sequence: CDR1 MNHEY, CDR2 SVGAGI. The trim removed 4 bases at V and 0 bases at J, leaving 4 bases unmatched. The DNA of the CDR3 is TGTGCCAGCAGTTGGGGGGACAGGACTAACTATGGCTACACCTTC. Translation: CASSWGDRTNYGYTF.

This chain connects TRBV6-2 or TRBV6-3 to TRBJ2-3, with a weak D call TRBD2 (6 bases). Germline V gene data show CDR1 as MNHEY and CDR2 as SVGEGT. This CDR3 is built from 16 residues. V was trimmed by 4 bases and J by 3 bases, leaving 17 bases between them. Here the CDR3 DNA reads TGTGCCAGCAGTTCCCCCGGCGGGGTCAAGACAGATACGCAGTATTTT. It translates to CASSSPGGVKTDTQYF.